The rows below give T cell receptor beta chains drawn from one sample of a study of identical twins. Via MiXCR, TCRdb re-called the 5' RACE reads, giving one row per CDR3 protein. The sample lists 500,000 to 600,000 distinct CDR3 sequences; approximately 22% were seen once. These data were likewise used in another study, on T cells expressing NK-cell markers.

Sequenced: CD4+ T cells sorted from blood. Source of these receptors: a woman aged 18-29 years in good health. Each CDR3 is given with its conserved first and last residue. The D gene is left open where the match is weak. Not every row has a clone size; where given, it reads once, few, many or a size class.

>-|TRBV6-5|14|TRBJ2-5|TRBD1
TGTGCCAGCAGTTACACAGGGGGCCGAGGGACCCAGTACTTC
CASSYTGGRGTQYF
>-|TRBV20-1|15|TRBJ2-1|TRBD2
TGCAGTGCTATATTTAGCGGGAGCTCCTACAATGAGCAGTTCTTC
CSAIFSGSSYNEQFF
>-|TRBV2|13|TRBJ2-7|-
TGTGCCAGCAGCGGGGACACTTTCTACGAGCAGTACTTC
CASSGDTFYEQYF
>-|TRBV5-1|14|TRBJ2-7|TRBD1
TGCGCCAGCACCGGGACAGGGGCGCCGGGGGAGCAGTACTTC
CASTGTGAPGEQYF
>-|TRBV5-1|15|TRBJ2-7|TRBD2
TGCGCCAGCGTGCCCGGCGGGGGGGGTCTCTACGAGCAGTACTTC
CASVPGGGGLYEQYF
>few|TRBV11-3|14|TRBJ1-1|-
TGTGCCAGCACCGAAGCGGGGATGAACACTGAAGCTTTCTTT
CASTEAGMNTEAFF
>-|TRBV6-5|16|TRBJ2-5|TRBD1
TGTGCCAGCAGTTACTCGAGCACGACAGGGAAAGAGACCCAGTACTTC
CASSYSSTTGKETQYF
>-|TRBV6-2/TRBV6-3|12|TRBJ2-7|-
TGTGCCAGCAGTTCTAATTCCTACGAGCAGTACTTC
CASSSNSYEQYF
>few|TRBV25-1|16|TRBJ2-3|-
TGTGCCAGCAGTGAAGACAGGCTAGCGGCCACAGATACGCAGTATTTT
CASSEDRLAATDTQYF
>-|TRBV6-5|16|TRBJ2-7|TRBD2
TGTGCCAGCAGTTACGCGGGAGGGGTTAGTGGCTACGAGCAGTACTTC
CASSYAGGVSGYEQYF
>few|TRBV7-9|14|TRBJ2-7|TRBD1
TGTGCCAGCAGCTTCACGGGACAGGGGGACGAGCAGTACTTC
CASSFTGQGDEQYF
>few|TRBV11-1|18|TRBJ2-2|TRBD2
TGTGCCAGCAGTCGGCCGGGACTAGCGGGAGGCCGAGGCGGGGAGCTGTTTTTT
CASSRPGLAGGRGGELFF
>-|TRBV6-1|15|TRBJ2-7|-
TGTGCCAGCAGTCTTTCCCCGACTAGATCCTACGAGCAGTACTTC
CASSLSPTRSYEQYF
>-|TRBV6-6|13|TRBJ2-7|-
TGTGCCAGCAGTAGGAACGAAGCCTACGAGCAGTACTTC
CASSRNEAYEQYF
>-|TRBV12-3/TRBV12-4|14|TRBJ2-3|TRBD2
TGTGCCAGCAGTTTGCGACTAGCGCCAAATACGCAGTATTTT
CASSLRLAPNTQYF
>-|TRBV15|17|TRBJ2-1|TRBD2
TGTGCCACCAGCAGAGCTGGACTAGCGGGAGGGCACAATGAGCAGTTCTTC
CATSRAGLAGGHNEQFF
>many|TRBV15|13|TRBJ2-7|TRBD2
TGTGCCACCAGCCGTTACCGGGAGGGTGAGCAGTACTTC
CATSRYREGEQYF
>-|TRBV6-5|16|TRBJ1-1|TRBD1
TGTGCCAGCAGTTTTTCTTCCGGGACAGGGGCCCCTGAAGCTTTCTTT
CASSFSSGTGAPEAFF
>-|TRBV9|16|TRBJ2-2|TRBD2
TGTGCCAGCAGCCCAGGACTAGCGGGAGGGCTCGGGGAGCTGTTTTTT
CASSPGLAGGLGELFF
>-|TRBV20-1|12|TRBJ1-3|-
TGCAGTGCTAGAATCGCTGGAAACACCATATATTTT
CSARIAGNTIYF
>few|TRBV3-1|16|TRBJ2-3|TRBD1
TGTGCCAGCAGCCAACTCCGAGACAGGGACACAGATACGCAGTATTTT
CASSQLRDRDTDTQYF
>many|TRBV7-2|15|TRBJ2-1|-
TGCGCCAGCAGCCTGAGCGGTGTCTCCTACAATGAGCAGTTCTTC
CASSLSGVSYNEQFF
>-|TRBV6-2/TRBV6-3|12|TRBJ2-7|-
TGTGCCAGCGGGATGATATCCTACGAGCAGTACTTC
CASGMISYEQYF
>few|TRBV7-3|14|TRBJ2-1|-
TGTGCCAGCAGCTTAACAAGGACAACCAATGAGCAGTTCTTC
CASSLTRTTNEQFF
>-|TRBV29-1|13|TRBJ1-2|TRBD1
TGCAGCGCAAGGACAGGGGTGAACTATGGCTACACCTTC
CSARTGVNYGYTF
>few|TRBV27|14|TRBJ2-7|-
TGTGCCAGCAGCTACAGGGAAAGGTCCTACGAGCAGTACTTC
CASSYRERSYEQYF
>few|TRBV4-1|15|TRBJ2-2|TRBD2
TGCGCCAGCAGCCAGGGGGGACTACCCACCGGGGAGCTGTTTTTT
CASSQGGLPTGELFF
>few|TRBV29-1|14|TRBJ1-1|TRBD1
TGCAGCACCGCCCGAACAGGGGATTACACTGAAGCTTTCTTT
CSTARTGDYTEAFF
>-|TRBV15|16|TRBJ2-5|-
TGTGCCACCAGCAGCTGGAGACTTTCTATGGGGGAGACCCAGTACTTC
CATSSWRLSMGETQYF
>-|TRBV6-1|14|TRBJ2-3|TRBD2
TGTGCCAGCAGTGTTAGCGGGGTCGCAGATACGCAGTATTTT
CASSVSGVADTQYF
>few|TRBV20-1|15|TRBJ2-3|-
TGCAGTGCTCCTTATGGGGGTAGCGGAGGGGATACGCAGTATTTT
CSAPYGGSGGDTQYF
>few|TRBV5-1|14|TRBJ2-7|TRBD1
TGCGCCAGCAGTACGACAGGGGGCTATCACGAGCAGTACTTC
CASSTTGGYHEQYF